This entry lists 21 T cell receptor beta chains sequenced from one sample in a study of T cell repertoires in cytomegalovirus infection. TCRdb fed the reads into MiXCR, producing one record per CDR3 protein. The sample holds some 680,000 distinct CDR3 sequences, 35% to 40% seen once. The sample consisted of PBMCs. The receptors were sampled from a human donor in good health (CMV status not recorded). Some clones in this sample may be carry-over from other donors' samples.

The gene calls are TRBV9 and TRBJ2-1; 12 bases align to TRBD2. V shed 0 bases and J 6 bases; nucleotides not matched to a gene: 1. The CDR3 is 15 residues long. Germline V CDR1 and CDR2: SGDLS, YYNGEE. CDR3 DNA sequence: TGTGCCAGCAGCGTAGCGACTAGCGGGGGCAATGAGCAGTTCTTC. Its translation: CASSVATSGGNEQFF.

The chain uses TRBV28 and TRBJ2-3, with D tentatively TRBD2 (5 bases). CDR1 and CDR2 from the germline V gene are MDHEN and SYDVKM. This CDR3 spans 16 amino acids. Trimming left V 0 bases short and J 4 bases short, with 14 bases between. CDR3 amino acids: CASSLWGSGRADTQYF. The DNA of the CDR3 is TGTGCCAGCAGTTTATGGGGAAGCGGTCGCGCAGATACGCAGTATTTT.

J is TRBJ1-1 and V is TRBV5-5; D is unresolved. The CDR3 runs 16 residues. Germline V CDR1 and CDR2: SGHKS, YYEKEE (reference sequence). V lost 4 bases to trimming and J lost 0 bases, with 16 bases between them. The chain's CDR3 is CASSAGPNRMNTEAFF. CDR3 coding DNA: TGTGCCAGCAGCGCCGGGCCGAATAGGATGAACACTGAAGCTTTCTTT.

This rearrangement joins TRBV4-1 to TRBJ1-1, with D tentatively TRBD1 (5 bases). CDR3 size: 13 residues. Trimming left V 8 bases short and J 2 bases short, with 12 bases between. In germline, CDR1 is MGHRA, CDR2 YSYEKL. Here the CDR3 reads CASGGRQNTEAFF. As DNA, the CDR3 is TGCGCCAGCGGGGGACGGCAAAACACTGAAGCTTTCTTT.

This clonotype is a singleton in its sample. The chain combines TRBV12-3 or TRBV12-4 with TRBJ1-4; no reliable D call. The CDR3 has 14 amino acids. V was clipped by 8 bases and J by 6 bases, with 16 bases between them. The CDR3 here is CASVDYRGHEKLFF. The CDR3 nucleotides are TGTGCCAGCGTTGATTACAGAGGGCATGAAAAACTGTTTTTT.

The gene calls are TRBV5-4 and TRBJ2-1; D is unclear. The length of the CDR3 is 11 residues. Germline V gives CDR1 SGHNT, CDR2 YYREEE (reference sequence). V was pared by 6 bases and J by 8 bases, with 9 bases between. CDR3 nucleotides: TGTGCCAGCATCTTTATCGATGAGCAGTTCTTC. It specifies CASIFIDEQFF.

This chain joins TRBV7-2 and TRBJ2-2, with 7 positions matching TRBD1. CDR3 length: 16 residues. V lost 0 bases to trimming and J lost 1 base; unmatched junction nucleotides: 2. The germline V gene has CDR1 SGHTA and CDR2 FQGNSA. The CDR3 coding sequence is TGTGCCAGCAGCTTAGCACGGACAGGGAACACCGGGGAGCTGTTTTTT. It encodes CASSLARTGNTGELFF.

This clonotype has only a few counts. The gene calls are TRBV15 and TRBJ2-3; tentative D call: TRBD2 (5 bases). Germline V gene lookup returns CDR1 LNHNV and CDR2 YYDKDF (reference sequence). The CDR3 has 15 residues. The ends were cut back, 5 bases at V and 0 bases at J, with 12 bases in the middle. The CDR3, as DNA: TGTGCCACCAGCGGGATAGCGAGAAGCACAGATACGCAGTATTTT. Its translation: CATSGIARSTDTQYF.

Points on this clonotype: Since a much larger clone is just one base distant, this may be a read error. The chain is built from TRBV7-2 and TRBJ2-7; TRBD2 agrees at 13 bases. The CDR3 runs 14 residues. The germline CDR1 and CDR2 sequences are SGHTA and FQGNSA. This chain's CDR3 is CATSRTSGSYEQYF. Written as DNA, the CDR3 is TGTGCCACCAGCCGGACTAGCGGGAGCTACGAGCAGTACTTC.

This clonotype was recorded only once. The chain joins TRBV19 to TRBJ1-1; D unresolved. V was cut by 2 bases and J by 2 bases, with 6 bases left in between. Germline V gives CDR1 LNHDA, CDR2 SQIVND (reference sequence). The CDR3 is made up of 13 amino acids. CDR3 sequence: CASSITSNTEAFF. For the CDR3, the DNA is TGTGCCAGTAGTATAACGTCTAACACTGAAGCTTTCTTT.

The CDR3 protein is CNHGDDGYTF. CDR3 nucleotide sequence: TGTAACCACGGGGATGATGGCTACACCTTC. The rearrangement joins TRBV6-5 to TRBJ1-2, with no clear D. This CDR3 comprises 10 residues. In germline, CDR1 is MNHEY, CDR2 SVGAGI.

This clonotype was detected only a few times. The chain is built from TRBV12-3 or TRBV12-4 and TRBJ2-4; 7 bases align to TRBD1. V dropped 5 bases and J dropped 0; count of bases not matched to a gene: 4. This CDR3 contains 15 residues. The CDR3 nucleotides read TGTGCCAGCAGTCCCTGGACAGGAGCCAAAAACATTCAGTACTTC. Translation: CASSPWTGAKNIQYF.

The rearrangement links TRBV5-1 to TRBJ1-2; 8 positions match TRBD1. The CDR3 totals 15 residues. V trimming: 0 bases; J trimming: 2 bases; junction bases outside the gene matches: 3. Germline CDR1 is SGHRS and CDR2 is YFSETQ. The CDR3 protein is CASSLGPGGNYGYTF. CDR3 nucleotide sequence: TGCGCCAGCAGCTTGGGTCCAGGGGGCAACTATGGCTACACCTTC.

The chain joins TRBV7-6 to TRBJ2-7; D might be TRBD2 (6 bases). Trimming pared 5 bases from V and 2 bases from J, leaving 13 bases between. The CDR3 consists of 14 residues. Germline V CDR1 and CDR2: SGHVS, FNYEAQ. The CDR3 region is CASSTAGGTYEQYF. The CDR3, as DNA: TGTGCCAGCAGCACTGCTGGGGGGACCTACGAGCAGTACTTC.

This clonotype has just a few counts. The J gene is TRBJ1-1, the V gene TRBV6-2 or TRBV6-3, with D maybe TRBD1 (5 bases). CDR1 and CDR2 (germline): MNHEY, SVGEGT. The ends were cut back, 5 bases at V and 5 bases at J, with 18 bases in the middle. The CDR3 is made up of 15 amino acids. CDR3 coding DNA: TGTGCCAGCAGTCCGCCAGGGTTCGGGCGAACTGAAGCTTTCTTT. It encodes CASSPPGFGRTEAFF.

About this clonotype itself: A read error may explain this, as a much larger clone is one base away. V gene TRBV7-2 combines with J gene TRBJ1-2; D ambiguous. The CDR3 sequence is 14 residues long. Germline V lookup: CDR1 SGHTA, CDR2 FQGNSA. V was cut by 1 base and J by 9 bases, with 15 bases left in between. The CDR3 nucleotides are TGTGCCAGCAGCTTAGAAGCAGGCGCAGGTTGCTACACCTTC. Its translation is CASSLEAGAGCYTF.

The chain links TRBV20-1 to TRBJ2-1; D uncertain. Trimming took 4 bases from V and 7 from J, leaving 11 bases between them. The CDR3 runs to 12 residues. CDR1 is DFQATT, CDR2 SNEGSKA, per germline (reference sequence). CDR3 in amino acids: CSAIFGANEQFF. CDR3 DNA sequence: TGCAGTGCTATTTTCGGTGCGAATGAGCAGTTCTTC.

The V call is TRBV6-2 or TRBV6-3, the J call TRBJ1-2; D gene uncertain. Germline V gene data show CDR1 as MNHEY and CDR2 as SVGEGT. V lost 7 bases to trimming and J lost 3 bases, with 12 bases between them. The CDR3 is made up of 13 amino acids. The CDR3 loop is CASTPTRYYGYTF. The CDR3 region has the DNA TGTGCCAGCACCCCCACCAGGTACTATGGCTACACCTTC.

This clonotype was picked up a small number of times. CDR3 DNA sequence: TGTGCCATCAGTGAGTCCAGGGTGCGGACCCCCCGCACAGATACGCAGTATTTT. Encoded protein: CAISESRVRTPRTDTQYF. This chain links TRBV10-3 with TRBJ2-3, with a weak D call TRBD1 (5 bases). The CDR3 is made up of 18 amino acids. The V and J ends lost 0 bases and 1 base respectively, with 17 bases between them. Germline V gene sequence: CDR1 ENHRY, CDR2 SYGVKD.

V is TRBV19 and J is TRBJ1-2, with D possibly matching TRBD1 (6 bases). V lost 7 bases and J 6 bases, leaving 27 bases between the germline ends. The CDR3 totals 17 residues. The germline V gene encodes CDR1 LNHDA and CDR2 SQIVND (reference sequence). The CDR3 loop is CASNNNPAPGAGDGYTF. Here the CDR3 DNA reads TGTGCCAGTAACAACAACCCCGCTCCGGGGGCAGGGGATGGCTACACCTTC.

This clonotype was recorded a few times. The genes are TRBV6-1 and TRBJ2-1; 7 nucleotides line up with TRBD1. The CDR3 length is 16 residues. The ends lost 4 bases at V and 2 bases at J; junction bases unmatched: 8. The germline CDR1 and CDR2 sequences are MNHNS and SASEGT. The CDR3 reads CASSAFDRVAYNEQFF. The CDR3 region has the DNA TGTGCCAGCAGTGCCTTTGACAGGGTCGCCTACAATGAGCAGTTCTTC.